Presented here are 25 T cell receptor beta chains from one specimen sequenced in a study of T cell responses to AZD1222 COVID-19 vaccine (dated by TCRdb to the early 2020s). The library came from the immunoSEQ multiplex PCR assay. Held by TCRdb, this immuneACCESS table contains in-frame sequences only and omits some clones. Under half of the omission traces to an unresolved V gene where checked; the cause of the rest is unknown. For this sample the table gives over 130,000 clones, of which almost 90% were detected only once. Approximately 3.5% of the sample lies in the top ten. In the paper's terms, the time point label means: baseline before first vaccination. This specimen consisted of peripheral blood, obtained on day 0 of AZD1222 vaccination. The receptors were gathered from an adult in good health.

The CDR3 DNA follows: TGTGCCAGCAGCGCCGGACAGGGGGACGGCTACACCTTC. As protein: CASSAGQGDGYTF. The J gene is TRBJ1-2, the V gene TRBV6-2 or TRBV6-3; 10 positions match TRBD1. Losses at the gene ends were 6 bases for V and 8 bases for J; bases not matched to a gene: 6. CDR3 length equals 13 residues. Germline assignment: CDR1 MNHEY and CDR2 SVGEGT.

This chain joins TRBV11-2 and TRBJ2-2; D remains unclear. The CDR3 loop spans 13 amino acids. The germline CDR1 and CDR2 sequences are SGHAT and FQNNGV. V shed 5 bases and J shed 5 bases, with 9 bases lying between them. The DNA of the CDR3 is TGTGCCAGCAGCGCTGGACCGACCGGGGAGCTGTTTTTT. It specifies CASSAGPTGELFF.

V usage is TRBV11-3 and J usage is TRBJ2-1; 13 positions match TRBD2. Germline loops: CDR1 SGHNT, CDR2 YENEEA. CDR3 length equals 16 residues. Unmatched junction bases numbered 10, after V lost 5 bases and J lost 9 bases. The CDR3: CASSQSGTSGKGEQFF. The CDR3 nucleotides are TGTGCCAGCAGCCAATCCGGGACTAGCGGGAAGGGTGAGCAGTTCTTC.

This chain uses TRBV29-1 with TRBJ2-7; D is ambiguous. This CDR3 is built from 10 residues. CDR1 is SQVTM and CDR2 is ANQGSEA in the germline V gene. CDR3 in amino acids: CCAIGAEQYF. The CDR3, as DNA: TGCTGCGCCATTGGCGCCGAGCAGTACTTC.

CDR3 DNA sequence: TGTGCCATCAGTGAGTGGCCGACAGGGCTTTACCCGGACGAGCAGTACTTC. It translates to CAISEWPTGLYPDEQYF. The V and J genes are TRBV10-3 and TRBJ2-7, with 7 bases lining up with TRBD1. Germline CDR1 reads ENHRY; CDR2 reads SYGVKD. V shed 1 base, J shed 5 bases, and the junction held 14 bases outside the gene matches. The CDR3 is made up of 17 amino acids.

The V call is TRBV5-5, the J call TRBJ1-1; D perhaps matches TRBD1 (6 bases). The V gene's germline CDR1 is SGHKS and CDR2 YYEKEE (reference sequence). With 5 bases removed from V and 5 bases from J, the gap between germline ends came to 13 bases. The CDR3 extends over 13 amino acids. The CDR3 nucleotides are TGTGCCAGCAGTTGGACAGATTTGACTGAAGCTTTCTTT. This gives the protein CASSWTDLTEAFF.

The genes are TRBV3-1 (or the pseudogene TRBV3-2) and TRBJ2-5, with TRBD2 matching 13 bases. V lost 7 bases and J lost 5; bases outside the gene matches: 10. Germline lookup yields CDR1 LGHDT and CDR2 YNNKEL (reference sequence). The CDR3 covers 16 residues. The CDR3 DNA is TGTGCCAGCATCAAACTAGCGGGAGGGCCAGGGGAGACCCAGTACTTC. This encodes CASIKLAGGPGETQYF.

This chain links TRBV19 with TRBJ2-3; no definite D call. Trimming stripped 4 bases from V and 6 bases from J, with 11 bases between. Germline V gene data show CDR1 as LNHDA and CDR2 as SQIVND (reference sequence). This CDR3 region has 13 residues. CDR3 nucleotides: TGTGCCAGTAGTAGCCAGCAGTCTGATACGCAGTATTTT. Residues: CASSSQQSDTQYF.

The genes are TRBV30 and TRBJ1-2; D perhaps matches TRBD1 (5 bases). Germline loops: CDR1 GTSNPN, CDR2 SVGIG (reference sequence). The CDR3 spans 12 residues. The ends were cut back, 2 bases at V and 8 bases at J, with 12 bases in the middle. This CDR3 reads CAWSTGTHGYTF. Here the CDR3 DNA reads TGTGCCTGGAGTACGGGGACCCACGGCTACACCTTC.

This CDR3 is CASSYLSGPGEKLFF. CDR3 DNA sequence: TGCGCCAGCAGCTACCTCAGCGGGCCAGGCGAAAAACTGTTTTTT. The gene calls are TRBV4-3 and TRBJ1-4; D unresolved. Trimming stripped 5 bases from V and 8 bases from J, with 18 bases between. The germline V gene encodes CDR1 LGHNA and CDR2 YSLEER. The CDR3 length is 15 residues.

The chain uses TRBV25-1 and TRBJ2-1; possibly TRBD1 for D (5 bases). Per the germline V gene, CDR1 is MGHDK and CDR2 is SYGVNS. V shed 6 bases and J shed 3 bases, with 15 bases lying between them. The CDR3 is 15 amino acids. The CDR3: CASSMGLRHYNEQFF. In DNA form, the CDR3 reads TGTGCCAGCAGCATGGGGCTAAGGCACTACAATGAGCAGTTCTTC.

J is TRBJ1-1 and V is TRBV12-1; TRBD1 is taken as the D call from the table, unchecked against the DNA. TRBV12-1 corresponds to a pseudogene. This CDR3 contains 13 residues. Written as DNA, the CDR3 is TGTGCCAGCAGCCCGCGGACAGATACTGAAGCTTTCTTT. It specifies CASSPRTDTEAFF.

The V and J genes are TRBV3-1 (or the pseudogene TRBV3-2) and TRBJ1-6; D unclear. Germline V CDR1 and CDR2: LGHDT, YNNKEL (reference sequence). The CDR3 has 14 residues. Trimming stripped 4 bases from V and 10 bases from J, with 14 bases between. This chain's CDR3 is CASSPGSRTSPLHF. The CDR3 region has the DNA TGTGCCAGCAGCCCTGGGTCTAGGACGTCACCCCTCCACTTT.

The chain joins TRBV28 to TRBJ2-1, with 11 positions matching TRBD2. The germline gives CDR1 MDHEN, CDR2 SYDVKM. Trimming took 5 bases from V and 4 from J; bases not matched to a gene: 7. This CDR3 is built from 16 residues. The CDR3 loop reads CASSRLTSGMYNEQFF. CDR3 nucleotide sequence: TGTGCCAGCAGTCGTTTGACTAGCGGGATGTACAATGAGCAGTTCTTC.

The CDR3 bases are TGTGCCAGCAGCCAAACTCGAAGGTCCACAGATACGCAGTATTTT. Translation: CASSQTRRSTDTQYF. The chain recombines TRBV3-1 (or the pseudogene TRBV3-2) with TRBJ2-3; D unclear. Germline V gives CDR1 LGHDT, CDR2 YNNKEL (reference sequence). V gave up 2 bases and J gave up 2 bases, with 11 bases separating them. The CDR3 has 15 amino acids.

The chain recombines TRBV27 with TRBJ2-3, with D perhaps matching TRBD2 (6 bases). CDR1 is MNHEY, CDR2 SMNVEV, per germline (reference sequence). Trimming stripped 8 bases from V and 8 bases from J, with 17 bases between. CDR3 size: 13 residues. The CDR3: CASARREPGTQYF. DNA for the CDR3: TGTGCCAGCGCCCGGAGGGAGCCGGGTACGCAGTATTTT.

The CDR3: CASSVQGSNEKLFF. For the CDR3, the DNA is TGTGCCAGCAGCGTCCAAGGGTCCAATGAAAAACTGTTTTTT. The V gene is TRBV9, the J gene TRBJ1-4; D is unclear. Trimming removed 2 bases at V and 5 bases at J, with 10 bases between. Per the germline V gene, CDR1 is SGDLS and CDR2 is YYNGEE. The CDR3 has 14 residues.

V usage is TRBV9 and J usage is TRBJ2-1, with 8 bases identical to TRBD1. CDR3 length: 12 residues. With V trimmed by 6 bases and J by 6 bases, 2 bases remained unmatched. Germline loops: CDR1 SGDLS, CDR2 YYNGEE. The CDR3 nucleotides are TGTGCCAGCAACGGACAGGGCAATGAGCAGTTCTTC. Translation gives CASNGQGNEQFF.

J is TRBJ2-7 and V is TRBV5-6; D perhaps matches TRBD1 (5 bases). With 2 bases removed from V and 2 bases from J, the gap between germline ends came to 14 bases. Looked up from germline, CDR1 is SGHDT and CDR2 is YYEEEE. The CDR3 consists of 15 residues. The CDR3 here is CASSFPAGMAYEQYF. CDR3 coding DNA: TGTGCCAGCAGCTTCCCGGCAGGGATGGCCTACGAGCAGTACTTC.

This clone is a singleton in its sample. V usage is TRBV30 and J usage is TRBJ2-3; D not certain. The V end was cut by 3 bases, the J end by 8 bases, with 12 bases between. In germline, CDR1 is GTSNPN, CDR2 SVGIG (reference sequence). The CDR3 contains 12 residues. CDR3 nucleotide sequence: TGTGCCTGGAGCGGACCGTCAGGTACGCAGTATTTT. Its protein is CAWSGPSGTQYF.

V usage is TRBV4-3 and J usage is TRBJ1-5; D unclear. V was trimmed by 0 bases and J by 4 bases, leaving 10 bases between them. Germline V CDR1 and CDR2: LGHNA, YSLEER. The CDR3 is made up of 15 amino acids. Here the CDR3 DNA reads TGCGCCAGCAGCCAAGATTGGAAGTTAAATCAGCCCCAGCATTTT. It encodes CASSQDWKLNQPQHF.

The CDR3 DNA reads as TGTGCCAGTAGTACGCGGGCCCAGCCCGGGGAGCAGTACTTC. Translation: CASSTRAQPGEQYF. The rearrangement links TRBV19 to TRBJ2-7; D might be TRBD2 (5 bases). The V end was cut by 4 bases, the J end by 7 bases, with 17 bases between. The CDR3 extends over 14 amino acids. From germline, CDR1 is LNHDA and CDR2 SQIVND (reference sequence).

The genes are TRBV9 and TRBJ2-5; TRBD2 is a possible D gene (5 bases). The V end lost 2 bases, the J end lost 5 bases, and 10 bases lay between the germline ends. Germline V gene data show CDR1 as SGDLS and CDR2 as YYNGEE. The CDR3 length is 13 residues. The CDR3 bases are TGTGCCAGCAGCGTGACCGGGATTGAGACCCAGTACTTC. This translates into CASSVTGIETQYF.

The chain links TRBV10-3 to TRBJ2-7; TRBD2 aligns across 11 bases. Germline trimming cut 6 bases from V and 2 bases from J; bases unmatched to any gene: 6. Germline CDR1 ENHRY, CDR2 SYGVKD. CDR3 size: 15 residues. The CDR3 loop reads CAISDGTSGAYEQYF. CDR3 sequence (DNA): TGTGCCATCAGCGACGGGACTAGCGGAGCCTACGAGCAGTACTTC.

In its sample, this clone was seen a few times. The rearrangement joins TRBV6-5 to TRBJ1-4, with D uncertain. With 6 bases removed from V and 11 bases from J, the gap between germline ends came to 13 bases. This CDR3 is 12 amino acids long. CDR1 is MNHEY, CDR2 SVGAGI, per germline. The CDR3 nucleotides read TGTGCCAGCAGAGATACCCTGGGGAAACTGTTTTTT. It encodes CASRDTLGKLFF.